This T cell receptor (beta chain) stems from a study of cytotoxic CD8 clonotypes in ibrutinib-treated CLL. General study results and limits: A difference in sampling times existed between sustained-remission and progressing patients. Clonality went up at the time of ibrutinib response, stayed stable in sustained remission, and later dropped back toward its baseline level at progression.

A remark on this clone: The antigen is undetermined.

Investigators sought sequencing depths of between 1 in 200,000 and 1 in 1 million T cells. The method was immunoSEQ multiplex PCR; TCRdb's version includes in-frame clones alone and lacks a portion of them. The data contain fewer than 100,000 clones, about four fifths of them seen just once; the ten biggest clones take up more than 4.5%. The germline V and J ends were trimmed by 5 bases and 4 bases, with 17 bases remaining between them. The CDR3 is 16 residues long. CDR1 is MGHDK, CDR2 SYGVNS, per germline. V is TRBV25-1 and J is TRBJ2-2; weak D call: TRBD2 (6 bases). The TCR sequence derives from a human donor with chronic lymphocytic leukemia. Sequences were derived from PBMCs, sampled after 12 months of ibrutinib treatment. The CDR3 DNA reads as TGTGCCAGCAGTCCAGGAGGAGCCGGGAGCACCGGGGAGCTGTTTTTT. Its translation is CASSPGGAGSTGELFF.